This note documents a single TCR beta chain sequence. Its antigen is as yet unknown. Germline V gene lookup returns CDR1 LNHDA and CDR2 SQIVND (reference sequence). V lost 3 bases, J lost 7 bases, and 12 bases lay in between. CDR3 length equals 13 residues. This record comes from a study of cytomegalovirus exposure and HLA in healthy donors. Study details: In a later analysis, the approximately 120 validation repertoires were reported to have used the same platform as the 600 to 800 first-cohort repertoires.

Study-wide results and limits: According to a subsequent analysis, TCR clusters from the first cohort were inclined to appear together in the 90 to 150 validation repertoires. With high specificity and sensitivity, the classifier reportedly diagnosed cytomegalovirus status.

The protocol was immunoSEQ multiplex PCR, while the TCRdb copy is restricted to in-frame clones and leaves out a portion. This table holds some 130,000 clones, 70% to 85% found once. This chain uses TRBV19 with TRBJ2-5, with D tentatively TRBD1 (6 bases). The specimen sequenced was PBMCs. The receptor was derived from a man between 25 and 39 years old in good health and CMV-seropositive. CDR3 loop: CASSMGQRGTQYF. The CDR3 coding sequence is TGTGCCAGTAGTATGGGACAAAGGGGGACCCAGTACTTC.